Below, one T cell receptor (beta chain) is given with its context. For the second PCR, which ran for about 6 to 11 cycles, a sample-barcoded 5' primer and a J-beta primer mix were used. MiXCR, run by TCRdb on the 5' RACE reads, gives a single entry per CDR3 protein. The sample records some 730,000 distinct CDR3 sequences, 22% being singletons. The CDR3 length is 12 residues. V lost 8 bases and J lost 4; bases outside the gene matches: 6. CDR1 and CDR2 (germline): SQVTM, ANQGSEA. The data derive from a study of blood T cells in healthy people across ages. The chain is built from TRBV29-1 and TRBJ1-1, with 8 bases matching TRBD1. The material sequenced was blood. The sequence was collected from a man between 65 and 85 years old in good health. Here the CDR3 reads CSSEQGGTEAFF. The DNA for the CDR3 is TGCAGCTCAGAACAGGGGGGCACTGAAGCTTTCTTT.